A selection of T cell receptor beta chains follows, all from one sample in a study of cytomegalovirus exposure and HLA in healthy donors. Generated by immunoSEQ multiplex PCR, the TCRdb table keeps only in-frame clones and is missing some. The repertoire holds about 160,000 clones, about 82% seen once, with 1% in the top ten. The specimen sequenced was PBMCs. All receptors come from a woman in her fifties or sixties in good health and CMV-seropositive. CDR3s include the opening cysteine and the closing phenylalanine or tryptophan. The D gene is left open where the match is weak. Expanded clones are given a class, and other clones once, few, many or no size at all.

cdr3_nt: TGTGCCAGCAGTCCGCACCCAGGGACAGCGATTAACTATGGCTACACCTTC
cdr3_aa: CASSPHPGTAINYGYTF
j_call: TRBJ1-2
clone_size: -
d_call: TRBD1
v_call: TRBV25-1

cdr3_nt: TGTGCCAGCAGCTTGGCCGCGGGGGTTCCCAATCAGCCCCAGCATTTT
cdr3_aa: CASSLAAGVPNQPQHF
j_call: TRBJ1-5
clone_size: -
d_call: -
v_call: TRBV5-6

cdr3_nt: TGCAGCGTGGTAACCAATGGACAGGGGTTTCTCTATGGCTACACCTTC
cdr3_aa: CSVVTNGQGFLYGYTF
j_call: TRBJ1-2
clone_size: -
d_call: TRBD1
v_call: TRBV29-1

cdr3_nt: TGTGCCATCAGTGTTTCCGCCGGCGGGGATACGCAGTATTTT
cdr3_aa: CAISVSAGGDTQYF
j_call: TRBJ2-3
clone_size: few
d_call: -
v_call: TRBV10-3

cdr3_nt: TGTGCCAGCAGTTACGGCGGGAGAGGAACCGGGGAGCTGTTTTTT
cdr3_aa: CASSYGGRGTGELFF
j_call: TRBJ2-2
clone_size: -
d_call: TRBD2
v_call: TRBV6-6

cdr3_nt: TGTGCCAGCAGTAGAACGGGACAGGCAGCCAAAAACATTCAGTACTTC
cdr3_aa: CASSRTGQAAKNIQYF
j_call: TRBJ2-4
clone_size: -
d_call: TRBD1
v_call: TRBV28

cdr3_nt: TGTGCCAGCAGTTTGGGACAGGTCTCAGATACGCAGTATTTT
cdr3_aa: CASSLGQVSDTQYF
j_call: TRBJ2-3
clone_size: -
d_call: TRBD1
v_call: TRBV28

cdr3_nt: TGTGCCAGCAGCTTGGCAGGGGCGTACAACGAGCAGTACTTC
cdr3_aa: CASSLAGAYNEQYF
j_call: TRBJ2-7
clone_size: -
d_call: -
v_call: TRBV5-4

cdr3_nt: TGTGCCAGCAGCCAAGCCCGACAGTCAGTAGCTTTCTTT
cdr3_aa: CASSQARQSVAFF
j_call: TRBJ1-1
clone_size: few
d_call: -
v_call: TRBV14

cdr3_nt: TGTGCCAGCAGTCCCAGGGGTACGAGCTCCTATAATTCACCCCTCCACTTT
cdr3_aa: CASSPRGTSSYNSPLHF
j_call: TRBJ1-6
clone_size: -
d_call: -
v_call: TRBV27

cdr3_nt: TGTGCCAGCACCAGGGGCGAAACGAGCACTGAAGCTTTCTTT
cdr3_aa: CASTRGETSTEAFF
j_call: TRBJ1-1
clone_size: -
d_call: -
v_call: TRBV2

cdr3_nt: TGTGCCAGCAGCGGACTTCGGAATCAGCCCCAGCATTTT
cdr3_aa: CASSGLRNQPQHF
j_call: TRBJ1-5
clone_size: -
d_call: -
v_call: TRBV6-5

cdr3_nt: TGTGCCAGCAGCCCGGGGGAGACCCAGTACTTC
cdr3_aa: CASSPGETQYF
j_call: TRBJ2-5
clone_size: -
d_call: -
v_call: TRBV9

cdr3_nt: TGTGCCAGCAGTGAAGACGGTCATAGCAATCAGCCCCAGCATTTT
cdr3_aa: CASSEDGHSNQPQHF
j_call: TRBJ1-5
clone_size: -
d_call: -
v_call: TRBV2

cdr3_nt: TGTGCCAGCAGCTTGGGACACCCAAACACCGGGGAGCTGTTTTTT
cdr3_aa: CASSLGHPNTGELFF
j_call: TRBJ2-2
clone_size: -
d_call: -
v_call: TRBV5-4

cdr3_nt: TGTGCCAGCAGTTTATTGACGGGGGGCTCCGGGCAGCCCCAGCATTTT
cdr3_aa: CASSLLTGGSGQPQHF
j_call: TRBJ1-5
clone_size: few
d_call: -
v_call: TRBV28

cdr3_nt: TGTGCCAGCAGCGCCCCCAGCGGGGGGAAAAACATTCAGTACTTC
cdr3_aa: CASSAPSGGKNIQYF
j_call: TRBJ2-4
clone_size: -
d_call: TRBD2
v_call: TRBV7-2

cdr3_nt: TGTGCCCTTAAAACAGGAGGGTATGGCTACACCTTC
cdr3_aa: CALKTGGYGYTF
j_call: TRBJ1-2
clone_size: -
d_call: -
v_call: TRBV28

cdr3_nt: TGTGCCAGCATTGGGAGGGGGGGGCCTTCTAATGAGCAGTTCTTC
cdr3_aa: CASIGRGGPSNEQFF
j_call: TRBJ2-1
clone_size: -
d_call: -
v_call: TRBV6-9

cdr3_nt: TGTGCCAGCAGGGAACCAGGGTTGACGGAGACCCAGTACTTC
cdr3_aa: CASREPGLTETQYF
j_call: TRBJ2-5
clone_size: -
d_call: -
v_call: TRBV6-1